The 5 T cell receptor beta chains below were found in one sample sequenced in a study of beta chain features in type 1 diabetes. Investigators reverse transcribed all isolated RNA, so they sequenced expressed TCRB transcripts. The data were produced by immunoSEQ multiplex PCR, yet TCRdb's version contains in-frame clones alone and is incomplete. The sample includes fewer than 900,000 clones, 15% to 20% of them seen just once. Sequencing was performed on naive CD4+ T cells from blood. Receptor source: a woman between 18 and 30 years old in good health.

Here the CDR3 reads CASSLGGGTSDEKLFF. CDR3 nucleotides: TGTGCCAGCAGCCTTGGGGGGGGTACCTCCGATGAAAAACTGTTTTTT. The chain joins TRBV5-4 to TRBJ1-4, with D perhaps matching TRBD1 (5 bases). CDR1 is SGHNT and CDR2 is YYREEE in the germline V gene (reference sequence). This CDR3 comprises 16 residues. The germline V and J ends were trimmed by 4 bases and 6 bases, with 19 bases remaining between them.

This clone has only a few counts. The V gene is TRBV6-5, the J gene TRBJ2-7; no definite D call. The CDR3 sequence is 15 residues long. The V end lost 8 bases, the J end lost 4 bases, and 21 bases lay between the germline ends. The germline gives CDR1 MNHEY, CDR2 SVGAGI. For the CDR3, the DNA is TGTGCCAGCCGGGCCGGGCCGTCCCCCACTTACGAGCAGTACTTC. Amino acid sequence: CASRAGPSPTYEQYF.

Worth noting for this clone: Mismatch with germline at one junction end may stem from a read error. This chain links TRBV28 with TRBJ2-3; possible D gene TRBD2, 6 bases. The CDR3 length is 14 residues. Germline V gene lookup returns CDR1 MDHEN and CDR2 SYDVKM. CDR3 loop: CASSLANGTPNPRF. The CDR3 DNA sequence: TGTGCCAGCAGTTTAGCCAACGGGACTCCAAATCCGCGTTTT.

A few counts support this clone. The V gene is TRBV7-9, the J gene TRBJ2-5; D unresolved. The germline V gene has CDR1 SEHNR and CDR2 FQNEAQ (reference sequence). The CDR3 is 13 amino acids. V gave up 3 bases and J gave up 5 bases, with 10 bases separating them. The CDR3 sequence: CASSLGRRETQYF. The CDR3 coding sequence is TGTGCCAGCAGCTTGGGAAGAAGGGAGACCCAGTACTTC.

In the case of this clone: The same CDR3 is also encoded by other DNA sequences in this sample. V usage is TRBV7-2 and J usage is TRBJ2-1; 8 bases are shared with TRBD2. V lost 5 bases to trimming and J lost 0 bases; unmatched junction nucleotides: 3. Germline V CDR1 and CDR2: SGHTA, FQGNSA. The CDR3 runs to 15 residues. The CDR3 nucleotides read TGTGCCAGCAGCCTGAGCGGGAGCTCCTACAATGAGCAGTTCTTC. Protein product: CASSLSGSSYNEQFF. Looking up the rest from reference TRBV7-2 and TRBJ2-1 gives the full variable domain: GAGVSQSPSNKVTEKGKDVELRCDPISGHTALYWYRQSLGQGLEFLIYFQGNSAPDKSGLPSDRFSAERTGGSVSTLTIQRTQQEDSAVYLCASSLSGSSYNEQFFGPGTRLTVL.